A selection of T cell receptor beta chains follows, all from one sample in a study of T cell responses to AZD1222 COVID-19 vaccine. TCRdb's table, derived via immunoSEQ multiplex PCR, lists solely in-frame clones and lacks some. The sample yields around 95,000 clones, 88% seen once. The material sequenced was peripheral blood, taken on day 0 of AZD1222 vaccination. These receptors came from an adult in good health. CDR3s include the opening cysteine and the closing phenylalanine or tryptophan. Fields, in order: V gene, D gene, J gene, clone size, CDR3 DNA, CDR3 protein. The D gene is left open where the match is weak. Size is stated for part of the rows, as once, few or many counts, or as a class when the clone is expanded.

V gene: TRBV15
D gene: -
J gene: TRBJ1-2
clone size: -
CDR3 DNA: TGTGCCACCAGCACAACTCGGAACTATGGCTACACCTTC
CDR3 protein: CATSTTRNYGYTF

V gene: TRBV28
D gene: -
J gene: TRBJ2-1
clone size: -
CDR3 DNA: TGTGCCAGCAGGGTACTAGCACAGAGCTCCTACAATGAGCAGTTCTTC
CDR3 protein: CASRVLAQSSYNEQFF

V gene: TRBV4-3
D gene: -
J gene: TRBJ2-2
clone size: -
CDR3 DNA: TGCGCCAGCAGCCAAGATCGAAGGGCCTTGACGAGCACCGGGGAGCTGTTTTTT
CDR3 protein: CASSQDRRALTSTGELFF

V gene: TRBV18
D gene: -
J gene: TRBJ1-3
clone size: once
CDR3 DNA: TGTGCCAGCTCATTAGACGACGGAACGTCTGGAAACACCATATATTTT
CDR3 protein: CASSLDDGTSGNTIYF

V gene: TRBV6-1
D gene: -
J gene: TRBJ1-6
clone size: once
CDR3 DNA: TGTGCCAGCAGTGATTTGGGGGGGTCACCCCTCCACTTT
CDR3 protein: CASSDLGGSPLHF

V gene: TRBV7-2
D gene: TRBD1
J gene: TRBJ1-2
clone size: -
CDR3 DNA: TGTGCCAGCAGCTTGGGACAGGGTGGCTATGGCTACACCTTC
CDR3 protein: CASSLGQGGYGYTF

V gene: TRBV19
D gene: -
J gene: TRBJ1-3
clone size: -
CDR3 DNA: TGTGCCAGTAGTATCGTCGGAAACACCATATATTTT
CDR3 protein: CASSIVGNTIYF

V gene: TRBV15
D gene: -
J gene: TRBJ2-7
clone size: few
CDR3 DNA: TGTGCCACCAGCAGAGACAGAGGGGCCGAGCAGTACTTC
CDR3 protein: CATSRDRGAEQYF

V gene: TRBV11-2
D gene: -
J gene: TRBJ2-2
clone size: -
CDR3 DNA: TGTGCCAGCAGCTTCGGACCAATAAACACCGGGGAGCTGTTTTTT
CDR3 protein: CASSFGPINTGELFF

V gene: TRBV5-1
D gene: TRBD1
J gene: TRBJ1-4
clone size: -
CDR3 DNA: TGCGCCAGCAGGCGGACAGGGGGCTCTGGAGATGAAAAACTGTTTTTT
CDR3 protein: CASRRTGGSGDEKLFF

V gene: TRBV5-1
D gene: -
J gene: TRBJ2-7
clone size: -
CDR3 DNA: TGCGCCAGCAGCTTGATCCCGGGACAAGCCTACGAGCAGTACTTC
CDR3 protein: CASSLIPGQAYEQYF

V gene: TRBV11-1
D gene: -
J gene: TRBJ2-3
clone size: -
CDR3 DNA: TGTGCCAGCAGCTTAGCCTTCACAGGCACAGATACGCAGTATTTT
CDR3 protein: CASSLAFTGTDTQYF

V gene: TRBV5-1
D gene: -
J gene: TRBJ1-3
clone size: -
CDR3 DNA: TGCGCCAGCAGCCAGCGGTTGATGGGGGCTAAGTCTGGAAACACCATATATTTT
CDR3 protein: CASSQRLMGAKSGNTIYF

V gene: TRBV27
D gene: -
J gene: TRBJ2-7
clone size: -
CDR3 DNA: TGTGCCAGCAGTTTAAGTGACCCAGGGTCCTACGAGCAGTACTTC
CDR3 protein: CASSLSDPGSYEQYF

V gene: TRBV30
D gene: -
J gene: TRBJ2-2
clone size: -
CDR3 DNA: TGTGCCTGGTCCATCGGGACTCATAGGACCGGGGAGCTGTTTTTT
CDR3 protein: CAWSIGTHRTGELFF

V gene: TRBV6-5
D gene: -
J gene: TRBJ1-4
clone size: -
CDR3 DNA: TGTGCCAGCATAACGCCTGGGACTAATGAAAAACTGTTTTTT
CDR3 protein: CASITPGTNEKLFF

V gene: TRBV5-6
D gene: -
J gene: TRBJ1-6
clone size: -
CDR3 DNA: TGTGCCAGCAGCTATACGGGGAGCTCCTATAATTCACCCCTCCACTTT
CDR3 protein: CASSYTGSSYNSPLHF

V gene: TRBV6-2/TRBV6-3
D gene: TRBD1
J gene: TRBJ1-5
clone size: -
CDR3 DNA: TGTGCCAGCAGTTACGGAGGGGGCATAAGAAATCAGCCCCAGCATTTT
CDR3 protein: CASSYGGGIRNQPQHF

V gene: TRBV3-1/TRBV3-2
D gene: TRBD2
J gene: TRBJ2-1
clone size: -
CDR3 DNA: TGTGCCAGCAGCCAGGGGCTCGCGGGAGGGCCCTCCTACAATGAGCAGTTCTTC
CDR3 protein: CASSQGLAGGPSYNEQFF

V gene: TRBV19
D gene: -
J gene: TRBJ2-6
clone size: -
CDR3 DNA: TGTGCCAGTAGTATAGGGCCCGGGGCCAACGTCCTGACTTTC
CDR3 protein: CASSIGPGANVLTF

V gene: TRBV5-1
D gene: TRBD1
J gene: TRBJ2-1
clone size: -
CDR3 DNA: TGCGCCAGCGCCGGGACAGGGGCCTACAATGAGCAGTTCTTC
CDR3 protein: CASAGTGAYNEQFF

V gene: TRBV4-3
D gene: -
J gene: TRBJ1-2
clone size: once
CDR3 DNA: TGCGCCAGCAGCCAAGAATCAGCGGGGGTAGACTATGGCTACACCTTC
CDR3 protein: CASSQESAGVDYGYTF

V gene: TRBV6-5
D gene: -
J gene: TRBJ1-1
clone size: -
CDR3 DNA: TGTGCCAGCAGTTACTCCGGGGGGAACACTGAAGCTTTCTTT
CDR3 protein: CASSYSGGNTEAFF

V gene: TRBV11-3
D gene: -
J gene: TRBJ2-2
clone size: once
CDR3 DNA: TGTGCCAGCAGCTTAGTCGGAGCCGCGGAGCTGTTTTTT
CDR3 protein: CASSLVGAAELFF

V gene: TRBV11-2
D gene: -
J gene: TRBJ2-7
clone size: -
CDR3 DNA: TGTGCCAGCAGCTCCCCACCGCTGGGTGAGCAGTACTTC
CDR3 protein: CASSSPPLGEQYF

V gene: TRBV7-2
D gene: -
J gene: TRBJ2-5
clone size: -
CDR3 DNA: TGTGCCAGCAGCTTAGTTGCGGCCCAGTACTTC
CDR3 protein: CASSLVAAQYF

V gene: TRBV28
D gene: -
J gene: TRBJ2-7
clone size: -
CDR3 DNA: TGTGCCAGCAGCCAACGGGACCGTGGAACCTACGAGCAGTACTTC
CDR3 protein: CASSQRDRGTYEQYF

V gene: TRBV7-2
D gene: TRBD1
J gene: TRBJ1-4
clone size: -
CDR3 DNA: TGTGCCAGCAGCTTAACGACAGGGTTAAGGGAAAAACTGTTTTTT
CDR3 protein: CASSLTTGLREKLFF

V gene: TRBV7-2
D gene: TRBD2
J gene: TRBJ2-7
clone size: -
CDR3 DNA: TGTGCCAGCAGAGTTAGCGGGGGATACTCCTACGAGCAGTACTTC
CDR3 protein: CASRVSGGYSYEQYF

V gene: TRBV7-9
D gene: TRBD1
J gene: TRBJ2-7
clone size: -
CDR3 DNA: TGTGCCAGCAGCCTCGGACAGGGATCGAGAGAGCAGTACTTC
CDR3 protein: CASSLGQGSREQYF

V gene: TRBV6-4
D gene: -
J gene: TRBJ2-1
clone size: -
CDR3 DNA: TGTGCCAGCAGTCCGCAGGGTAGCGGAACCTACAATGAGCAGTTCTTC
CDR3 protein: CASSPQGSGTYNEQFF

V gene: TRBV21-1
D gene: -
J gene: TRBJ1-1
clone size: -
CDR3 DNA: TGTGCCAGCAGCACCCTGGGGACAGAACGGTTGAACACTGAAGCTTTCTTT
CDR3 protein: CASSTLGTERLNTEAFF

V gene: TRBV2
D gene: -
J gene: TRBJ1-5
clone size: -
CDR3 DNA: TGTGCCAGCAATGGGAACAGCAATCAGCCCCAGCATTTT
CDR3 protein: CASNGNSNQPQHF

V gene: TRBV5-6
D gene: -
J gene: TRBJ1-4
clone size: -
CDR3 DNA: TGTGCCAGCAGCTGGGGACCGACGAATGAAAAACTGTTTTTT
CDR3 protein: CASSWGPTNEKLFF

V gene: TRBV19
D gene: -
J gene: TRBJ2-1
clone size: -
CDR3 DNA: TGTGCCAGTACCGAAGCGGTCGGCGATGAGCAGTTCTTC
CDR3 protein: CASTEAVGDEQFF

V gene: TRBV7-9
D gene: -
J gene: TRBJ1-5
clone size: -
CDR3 DNA: TGTGCCAGCAGCTTAGGAGTAGGAGGCAATCAGCCCCAGCATTTT
CDR3 protein: CASSLGVGGNQPQHF

V gene: TRBV4-3
D gene: TRBD1
J gene: TRBJ2-3
clone size: -
CDR3 DNA: TGCGCCAGCAGCCAAGCCCCCCCGGCAGGGGGCTCCTATAATAGCACAGATACGCAGTATTTT
CDR3 protein: CASSQAPPAGGSYNSTDTQYF

V gene: TRBV5-4
D gene: -
J gene: TRBJ1-2
clone size: -
CDR3 DNA: TGTGCCAGCAGCTTGCAAGACATCCCGGGGGGCTACACCTTC
CDR3 protein: CASSLQDIPGGYTF

V gene: TRBV6-5
D gene: -
J gene: TRBJ2-1
clone size: -
CDR3 DNA: TGTGCCAGCAGTTACTCGAGACTGCTTTACAATGAGCAGTTCTTC
CDR3 protein: CASSYSRLLYNEQFF